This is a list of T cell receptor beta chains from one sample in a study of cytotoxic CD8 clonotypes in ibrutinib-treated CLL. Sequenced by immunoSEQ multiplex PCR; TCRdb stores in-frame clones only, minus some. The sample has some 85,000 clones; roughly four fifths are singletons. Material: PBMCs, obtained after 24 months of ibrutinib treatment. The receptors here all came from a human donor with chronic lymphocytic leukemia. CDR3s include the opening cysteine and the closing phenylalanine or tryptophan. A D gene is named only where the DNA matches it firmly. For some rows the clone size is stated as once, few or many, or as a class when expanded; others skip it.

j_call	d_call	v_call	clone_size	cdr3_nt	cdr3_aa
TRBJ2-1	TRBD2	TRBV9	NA	TGTGCCAGCAGTAGCGGGAGCTCCTCCTACAATGAGCAGTTCTTC	CASSSGSSSYNEQFF
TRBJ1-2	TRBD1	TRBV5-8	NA	TGTGCCAGCAGCTGGACAGGCTTTAGGGGTGGCTACACCTTC	CASSWTGFRGGYTF
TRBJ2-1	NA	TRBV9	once	TGTGCCAGCACCGACAAAATGACTAGCTACAATGAGCAGTTCTTC	CASTDKMTSYNEQFF
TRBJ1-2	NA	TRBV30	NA	TGTGCCTGGACAACCCCCGCAGGGGTAGGGGGCTACACCTTC	CAWTTPAGVGGYTF
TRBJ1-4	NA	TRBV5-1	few	TGCGCCAGCAGCTTGTCTAATGAAAAACTGTTTTTT	CASSLSNEKLFF
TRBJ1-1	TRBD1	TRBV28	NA	TGTGCCAGCAGTTCCCGACAGGGGCTTGGGGAAGCTTTCTTT	CASSSRQGLGEAFF
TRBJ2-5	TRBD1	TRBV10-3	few	TGTGCCATCAGTCGACAGGGGGCTCAGGAGACCCAGTACTTC	CAISRQGAQETQYF
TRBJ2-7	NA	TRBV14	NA	TGTGCCAGCAGCCAAGAGGTTCAGTACTTC	CASSQEVQYF
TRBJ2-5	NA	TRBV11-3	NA	TGTGCCAGCAGCTTATCCATTCAAGAGACCCAGTACTTC	CASSLSIQETQYF
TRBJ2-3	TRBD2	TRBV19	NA	TGTGCCAGTAGTAAGACTAGCGGGTACGATACGCAGTATTTT	CASSKTSGYDTQYF
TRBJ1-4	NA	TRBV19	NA	TGTGCCAGTAGTGACCGGTTTAATGAAAAACTGTTTTTT	CASSDRFNEKLFF
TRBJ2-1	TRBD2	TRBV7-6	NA	TGTGCCAGCAGCTTAACTAGCGGGGGGGCCTATGAGCAGTTCTTC	CASSLTSGGAYEQFF
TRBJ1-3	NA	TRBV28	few	TGTGCCAGCAGTTTAAACGGCGGAAACACCATATATTTT	CASSLNGGNTIYF
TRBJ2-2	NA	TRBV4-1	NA	TGCACCAGCAGCCCACACGGGATGAACGGGGAGCTGTTTTTT	CTSSPHGMNGELFF
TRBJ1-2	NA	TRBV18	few	TGTGCCAGCTCACCACCGGCGGCAGCTGGGGGTGGCTACACCTTC	CASSPPAAAGGGYTF
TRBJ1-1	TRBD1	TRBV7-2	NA	TGTGCCAGCAGTCCCGGACAGGTCCTTATGAACACTGAAGCTTTCTTT	CASSPGQVLMNTEAFF
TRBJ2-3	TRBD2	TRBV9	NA	TGTGCCAGCAGCGTAGGAGTAGGACTAGCGGGGGGCCAAGATACGCAGTATTTT	CASSVGVGLAGGQDTQYF
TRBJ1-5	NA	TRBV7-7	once	TGTGCTAGCAGCTTAGGGGAGAATCAGCCCCAGCATTTT	CASSLGENQPQHF
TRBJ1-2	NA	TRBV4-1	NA	TGCGCCAGCAGCCGGGGGGAAATTAGGGGCGACTATGGCTACACCTTC	CASSRGEIRGDYGYTF
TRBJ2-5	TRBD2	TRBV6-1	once	TGTGCCAGCAGCGCGACGACTAGCGGGGACGAGACCCAGTACTTC	CASSATTSGDETQYF
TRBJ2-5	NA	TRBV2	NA	TGTGCCAGCAGTCGGACCCGGACCGGAGAGACCCAGTACTTC	CASSRTRTGETQYF
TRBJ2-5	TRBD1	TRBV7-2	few	TGTGCCAGCAGCTTTCCCGGACAGGGGGGCGAGACCCAGTACTTC	CASSFPGQGGETQYF
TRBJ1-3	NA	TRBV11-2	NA	TGTGCCAGCAGCTCCGGCATCACCTCTGGAAACACCATATATTTT	CASSSGITSGNTIYF
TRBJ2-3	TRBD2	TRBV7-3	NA	TGTGCCAGCAGCAAGGGACTAGCGGGGGATACGCAGTATTTT	CASSKGLAGDTQYF
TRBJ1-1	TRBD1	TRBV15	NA	TGTGCCACCAGCAGGACCGGGACAGGGCAAGCTTTCTTT	CATSRTGTGQAFF
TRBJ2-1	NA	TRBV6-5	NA	TGTGCCAGCAAGTTATCCCAATCTAAGAACAATGAGCAGTTCTTC	CASKLSQSKNNEQFF
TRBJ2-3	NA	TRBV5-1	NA	TGCGCCAGCAGCTGGGCGGGAACAGATACGCAGTATTTT	CASSWAGTDTQYF
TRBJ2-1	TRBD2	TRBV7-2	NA	TGTGCCAGCAGCTTGGGACTAGCGGGACTTAACAATGAGCAGTTCTTC	CASSLGLAGLNNEQFF
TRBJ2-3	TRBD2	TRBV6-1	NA	TGTGCCAGCAGTCCGCGGACTAGTACAGATACGCAGTATTTT	CASSPRTSTDTQYF
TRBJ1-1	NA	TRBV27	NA	TGTGCCAGCAGTTTATTAGGCACTGAAGCTTTCTTT	CASSLLGTEAFF
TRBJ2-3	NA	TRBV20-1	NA	TGCAGTGCTCACAAGGGAGATACGCAGTATTTT	CSAHKGDTQYF
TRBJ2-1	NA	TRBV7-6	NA	TGTGCCAGCAGCTTAGCCCAGAATGAGCAGTTCTTC	CASSLAQNEQFF
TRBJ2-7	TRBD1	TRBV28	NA	TGTGCCAGCAGTTACAGGGGGGATTACGAGCAGTACTTC	CASSYRGDYEQYF
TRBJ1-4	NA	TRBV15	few	TGTGCCACCAGCAGAGGAACAACTAATGAAAAACTGTTTTTT	CATSRGTTNEKLFF
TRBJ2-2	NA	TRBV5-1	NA	TGCGCCAGCAGCGCGGGACAGTCCACCGGGGAGCTGTTTTTT	CASSAGQSTGELFF
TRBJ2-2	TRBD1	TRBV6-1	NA	TGTGCCAGCAGTGTACGACAGGGGGATTGGGCCGGGGAGCTGTTTTTT	CASSVRQGDWAGELFF
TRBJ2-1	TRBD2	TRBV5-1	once	TGCGCCAGCAGCGAGGGGACTAGCAGATTCAATGAGCAGTTCTTC	CASSEGTSRFNEQFF
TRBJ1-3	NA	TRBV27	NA	TGTGCCAGCAGTTTCAGTGCTTCCTCTGGAAACACCATATATTTT	CASSFSASSGNTIYF
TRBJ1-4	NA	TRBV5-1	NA	TGCGCCAGCAGTCCCCGTCCGGGGTCGGCTGAAAAACTGTTTTTT	CASSPRPGSAEKLFF
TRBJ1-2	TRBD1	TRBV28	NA	TGTGCCAGCAGTGCCGGGACAGGGGGTAACTATGGCTACACCTTC	CASSAGTGGNYGYTF
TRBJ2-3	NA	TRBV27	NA	TGTGCCAGCACCAGCACAGATACGCAGTATTTT	CASTSTDTQYF
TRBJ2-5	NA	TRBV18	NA	TGTGCCAGCTCATCAGGGCAAGAGACCCAGTACTTC	CASSSGQETQYF
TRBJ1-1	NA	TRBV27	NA	TGTGCCAGCAGTCTATACCGGCTGGCTGAAGCTTTCTTT	CASSLYRLAEAFF
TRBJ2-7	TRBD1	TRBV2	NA	TGTGCCAGCAGCCCAGGACAGGGGGTGCGCTACGAGCAGTACTTC	CASSPGQGVRYEQYF
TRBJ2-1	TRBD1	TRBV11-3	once	TGTGCCAGCAGCCTGGGGGGGACAGGGGATGCTGAGCAGTTCTTC	CASSLGGTGDAEQFF
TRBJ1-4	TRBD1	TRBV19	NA	TGTGCCAGTAGTATTGGGACAGGGTTTAATGAAAAACTGTTTTTT	CASSIGTGFNEKLFF
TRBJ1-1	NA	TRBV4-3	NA	TGCGCCAGCAGCCTGCAGGGGAACACTGAAGCTTTCTTT	CASSLQGNTEAFF
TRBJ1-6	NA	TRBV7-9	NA	TGTGCCAGCAGCGTGGACGCGCCGGGCCTCCACTTT	CASSVDAPGLHF
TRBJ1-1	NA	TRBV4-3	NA	TGCGCCAGCAGCCAAGATCGATTGGGTTGGACTGAAGCTTTCTTT	CASSQDRLGWTEAFF
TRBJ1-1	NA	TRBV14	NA	TGTGCCAGCAGCCAACCTGGACGTCCGAACACTGAAGCTTTCTTT	CASSQPGRPNTEAFF
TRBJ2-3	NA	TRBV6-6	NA	TGTGCCAGCAGTACCGCAAACGCAGATACGCAGTATTTT	CASSTANADTQYF
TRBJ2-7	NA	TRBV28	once	TGTGCCAGCAGTTTAGGCCAAACCTACGAGCAGTACTTC	CASSLGQTYEQYF
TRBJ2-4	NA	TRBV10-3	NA	TGTGCCATCAAGGACAGTTCCTTGGGGATTCAGTACTTC	CAIKDSSLGIQYF
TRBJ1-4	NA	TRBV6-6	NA	TGTGCCAGCAGGGACCCGGGGCGGTCTAATGAAAAACTGTTTTTT	CASRDPGRSNEKLFF
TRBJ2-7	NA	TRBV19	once	TGTGCCAGTAGTATGGGGAAGAACGAGCAGTACTTC	CASSMGKNEQYF
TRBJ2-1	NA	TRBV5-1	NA	TGCGCCAGTAGAAGCGGAAGCGGCTCCTACAATGAGCAGTTCTTC	CASRSGSGSYNEQFF
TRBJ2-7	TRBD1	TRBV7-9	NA	TGTGCCAGCAGCCCCTCCCGACAGGGCCCTCCCTACGAGCAGTACTTC	CASSPSRQGPPYEQYF